A selection of T cell receptor beta chains follows, all from one sample in a study of cytomegalovirus exposure and HLA in healthy donors. This table comes from immunoSEQ multiplex PCR, and its TCRdb copy is limited to in-frame clones, with some not included. This repertoire shows around 160,000 clones, around four fifths found once; its top ten account for about 2.1%. The sequenced sample was PBMCs. Receptor source: a man aged 30-40 years in good health and CMV-seropositive. The conserved cysteine and the conserved F or W are not part of the CDR3 here. Where a row states a size, it is once, few, many or the class of an expanded clone; other rows omit it.

clone_size: NA; v_call: TRBV6-5; cdr3_aa: ASSYMGQGQLGGYT
clone_size: few; v_call: TRBV19; cdr3_aa: ASTKPQTSGGPDTQY
clone_size: NA; v_call: TRBV29-1; cdr3_aa: SVEPLNTEAF
clone_size: NA; v_call: TRBV27; cdr3_aa: ASSPEQRHGYT
clone_size: NA; v_call: TRBV5-6; cdr3_aa: ASSLIQTYEQY
clone_size: NA; v_call: TRBV29-1; cdr3_aa: SVDGDYWGYT
clone_size: few; v_call: TRBV6-6; cdr3_aa: ASQSRYEQY
clone_size: NA; v_call: TRBV19; cdr3_aa: ASSKKLAAKSYNEQF
clone_size: few; v_call: TRBV7-9; cdr3_aa: ASSSLRGSPLH
clone_size: NA; v_call: TRBV27; cdr3_aa: ASTSGGGYNEQF
clone_size: NA; v_call: TRBV11-2; cdr3_aa: ASSSSGLGSNEQF
clone_size: once; v_call: TRBV5-1; cdr3_aa: ASSLDRRSGEQF
clone_size: once; v_call: TRBV11-2; cdr3_aa: ASRRSGTGRSYEQY
clone_size: once; v_call: TRBV11-1; cdr3_aa: ASSLGAGGSTDTQY
clone_size: once; v_call: TRBV7-2; cdr3_aa: ASSLAGGGASYEQY
clone_size: NA; v_call: TRBV4-2; cdr3_aa: ASSQGTSGSTDTQY
clone_size: NA; v_call: TRBV27; cdr3_aa: ASSYIQGGYPTEAF
clone_size: NA; v_call: TRBV4-3; cdr3_aa: ASSQETSGGATETQY
clone_size: few; v_call: TRBV7-3; cdr3_aa: ASSQDSFYEQY
clone_size: NA; v_call: TRBV7-2; cdr3_aa: ASSLNRLLSYEQY
clone_size: NA; v_call: TRBV6-5; cdr3_aa: ASSYSLSGNTIY
clone_size: NA; v_call: TRBV5-4; cdr3_aa: ASSPGTASVYEQY
clone_size: NA; v_call: TRBV5-1; cdr3_aa: ASSPEDITDTQY
clone_size: once; v_call: TRBV4-1; cdr3_aa: ASSQDGRRTPGDTEAF
clone_size: once; v_call: TRBV4-1; cdr3_aa: ASSQAPGQGYNSPLH
clone_size: NA; v_call: TRBV27; cdr3_aa: ASQQGNSPLH
clone_size: NA; v_call: TRBV5-4; cdr3_aa: ASSLEGYNEKLF
clone_size: NA; v_call: TRBV30; cdr3_aa: AWGGSPGTVYT
clone_size: NA; v_call: TRBV19; cdr3_aa: ASSIRDSVYEQY
clone_size: NA; v_call: TRBV10-3; cdr3_aa: ATPRGGGNTGELF